This TCR beta chain was documented in a study of cytomegalovirus exposure and HLA in healthy donors. Study-level background: A prior analysis found more than 90 million unique TCR beta sequences from 150 million to 200 million T cells.

The CDR3 extends over 13 amino acids. Per the germline V gene, CDR1 is MNHNS and CDR2 is SASEGT. Trimming removed 8 bases at V and 6 bases at J, with 17 bases between. PCR involved 60 Vbeta and 13 Jbeta primers. Authors' processing steps: Later, some 75 million unique TCR beta chains were counted in an analysis, and 10 million to 12 million of them were shared. The method was immunoSEQ multiplex PCR; TCRdb's version includes in-frame clones alone and lacks a portion of them. V and J calls and clone size come straight from that table; D and trimming were deduced from the DNA. This sample carries around 150,000 clones, 70% to 80% of them seen once, and the ten largest clones take 6% to 6.5%.

Sequences were obtained from PBMCs. The rearrangement uses TRBV6-1 and TRBJ2-7; maybe TRBD1 (8 bases). This TCR was recovered from a man aged 50 to 60 in good health and CMV-seropositive. The CDR3, as DNA: TGTGCCAGCTCCCCGGACAGGGAGGGCGAGCAGTACTTC. It codes for CASSPDREGEQYF.